These 18 T cell receptor beta chains originate from one sample sequenced in a study of cytomegalovirus exposure and HLA in healthy donors. The PCR contained 60 Vbeta and 13 Jbeta primers. Here immunoSEQ multiplex PCR was the method, and the copy in TCRdb shows in-frame clones only, minus some. The sample includes around 190,000 clones, 60% to 80% of them seen just once. Material: PBMCs. These receptors were collected from a woman younger than 35 in good health and CMV-seronegative.

The chain recombines TRBV6-5 with TRBJ1-5; D may be TRBD1 (5 bases). The CDR3 totals 14 residues. The germline V gene encodes CDR1 MNHEY and CDR2 SVGAGI. V shed 4 bases and J shed 4 bases, with 11 bases lying between them. The CDR3 loop is CASSLRSGNQPQHF. For the CDR3, the DNA is TGTGCCAGCAGTTTGAGGTCAGGGAATCAGCCCCAGCATTTT.

The V call is TRBV12-2, the J call TRBJ1-5; TRBD1, the table's D call, was not compared with the DNA. TRBV12-2 is tagged as a pseudogene. The length of the CDR3 is 16 residues. CDR3 sequence reads: CASRSKWVRGNQPQHF. CDR3 nucleotides: TGTGCAAGTCGCTCAAAATGGGTCAGGGGCAATCAGCCCCAGCATTTT.

In this sample, this clone turned up once. The gene calls are TRBV7-2 and TRBJ2-7; 7 nucleotides align to TRBD2. V was pared by 5 bases and J by 3 bases, with 4 bases of the junction left unmatched. The CDR3 contains 13 residues. Germline V gives CDR1 SGHTA, CDR2 FQGNSA. Here the CDR3 DNA reads TGTGCCAGCAGCCGGACGGGGGGCTACGAGCAGTACTTC. Protein: CASSRTGGYEQYF. The complete variable domain, with remaining parts taken from reference TRBV7-2 and TRBJ2-7, reads GAGVSQSPSNKVTEKGKDVELRCDPISGHTALYWYRQSLGQGLEFLIYFQGNSAPDKSGLPSDRFSAERTGGSVSTLTIQRTQQEDSAVYLCASSRTGGYEQYFGPGTRLTVT.

V and J are TRBV6-5 and TRBJ1-1; D remains unclear. This CDR3 contains 13 residues. Trimming stripped 11 bases from V and 6 bases from J, with 19 bases between. Germline V gene sequence: CDR1 MNHEY, CDR2 SVGAGI. The CDR3 sequence is CAVISAGRAEAFF. The CDR3 DNA follows: TGTGCCGTCATATCCGCGGGAAGGGCTGAAGCTTTCTTT.

V usage is TRBV4-3 and J usage is TRBJ1-4, with 10 bases identical to TRBD1. Germline-derived CDR1 and CDR2 are LGHNA and YSLEER. J gave up 7 bases and V 1 base, and 9 bases lay outside the gene matches. This CDR3 contains 17 residues. CDR3 amino acids: CASSQGTGGNSGEKLFF. The CDR3 DNA reads TGCGCCAGCAGCCAAGGGACAGGGGGTAACTCGGGTGAAAAACTGTTTTTT.

The genes are TRBV28 and TRBJ1-1; D is possibly TRBD1 (6 bases). The CDR3 has 15 amino acids. Germline CDR1 and CDR2: MDHEN and SYDVKM. Between the trimmed V and J ends, which lost 6 bases and 1 base, there was a span of 15 bases. This chain's CDR3 is CASRPRTDKNTEAFF. CDR3 sequence (DNA): TGTGCCAGCAGACCGAGGACAGATAAGAACACTGAAGCTTTCTTT.

V usage is TRBV6-1 and J usage is TRBJ2-1; 8 nucleotides match TRBD1. CDR1 and CDR2 from the germline V gene are MNHNS and SASEGT. Trimming took 6 bases from V and 16 from J; bases not matched to a gene: 8. CDR3 length: 11 amino acids. The CDR3 here is CASRDDRGDFF. CDR3 nucleotides: TGTGCCAGCAGGGATGACAGGGGCGATTTCTTC.

The V gene is TRBV11-2, the J gene TRBJ2-3; TRBD2 might be the D (6 bases). CDR1 and CDR2 from the germline V gene are SGHAT and FQNNGV. Trimming shortened V by 3 bases and J by 2 bases, and 9 bases separated the two germline ends. The CDR3 sequence is 14 residues long. CDR3 region: CASSLGLSTDTQYF. In nucleotides, the CDR3 is TGTGCCAGCAGCTTGGGACTCTCCACAGATACGCAGTATTTT.

V is TRBV29-1 and J is TRBJ2-1, with TRBD2 identical over 7 bases. The CDR3 has 14 residues. The germline V gene encodes CDR1 SQVTM and CDR2 ANQGSEA. V lost 7 bases, J lost 5 bases, and 11 bases stayed unmatched. CDR3 DNA: TGCAGCGCTAGCGGAGGCCTTGGCCACAATGAGCAGTTCTTC. As protein: CSASGGLGHNEQFF.

The chain carries TRBV28 and TRBJ1-1; a possible D gene is TRBD1 (5 bases). Germline V gives CDR1 MDHEN, CDR2 SYDVKM. Trimming shortened V by 6 bases and J by 3 bases, and 14 bases separated the two germline ends. The CDR3 spans 14 residues. Here the CDR3 reads CASRPLGGDTEAFF. The DNA of the CDR3 is TGTGCCAGCAGGCCTCTGGGGGGGGACACTGAAGCTTTCTTT.

The rearrangement links TRBV19 to TRBJ2-6; D gene unclear. CDR3 size: 17 residues. V lost 2 bases and J lost 0, with 11 bases in between. Germline CDR1 is LNHDA and CDR2 is SQIVND (reference sequence). Here the CDR3 reads CASSILLRSSGANVLTF. As DNA, the CDR3 is TGTGCCAGTAGTATACTCCTCCGGAGCTCTGGGGCCAACGTCCTGACTTTC.

The chain employs TRBV9 and TRBJ2-7; D is possibly TRBD2 (5 bases). Germline V gene data show CDR1 as SGDLS and CDR2 as YYNGEE. The CDR3 sequence is 12 residues long. The germline V and J ends were trimmed by 1 base and 6 bases, with 8 bases remaining between them. Here the CDR3 reads CASSVQGSEQYF. The CDR3 DNA follows: TGTGCCAGCAGCGTACAAGGGAGCGAGCAGTACTTC.

The chain links TRBV6-5 to TRBJ2-5; D perhaps matches TRBD2 (6 bases). Germline assignment: CDR1 MNHEY and CDR2 SVGAGI. The CDR3 is 12 residues long. Trimming cost V 8 bases and J 5 bases, with 12 bases left between them. The CDR3 region is CASRRGVETQYF. CDR3 DNA: TGTGCCAGCCGGCGGGGAGTCGAGACCCAGTACTTC.

The chain is built from TRBV4-3 and TRBJ2-5, with 11 bases lining up with TRBD2. The germline gives CDR1 LGHNA, CDR2 YSLEER. This CDR3 has 18 amino acids. V shed 1 base and J 1 base; nucleotides not matched to a gene: 8. In DNA form, the CDR3 reads TGCGCCAGCAGCCAAGGGCGGCTAGCGGGAGGAGCCCAAGAGACCCAGTACTTC. It translates to CASSQGRLAGGAQETQYF.

The chain employs TRBV4-3 and TRBJ2-2; D is ambiguous. V was shortened by 3 bases and J by 1 base, with 12 bases between the two germline ends. Germline V gene sequence: CDR1 LGHNA, CDR2 YSLEER. The CDR3 spans 16 residues. CDR3 loop: CASSQAGTLNTGELFF. The CDR3 nucleotides read TGCGCCAGCAGCCAGGCAGGAACCTTGAACACCGGGGAGCTGTTTTTT.

The gene calls are TRBV5-4 and TRBJ1-2, with TRBD1 matching over 10 bases. CDR1 is SGHNT, CDR2 YYREEE, per germline (reference sequence). The length of the CDR3 is 15 residues. V shed 4 bases, J shed 4 bases, and the junction held 7 bases outside the gene matches. CDR3 coding DNA: TGTGCCAGCAGCCGAGGGACAGGGGTACCCTATGGCTACACCTTC. Its protein product is CASSRGTGVPYGYTF.

The rearrangement uses TRBV28 and TRBJ2-7, with TRBD1 as a possible D gene (6 bases). V gave up 5 bases and J gave up 0 bases, with 17 bases separating them. The CDR3 loop spans 16 amino acids. The germline V gene has CDR1 MDHEN and CDR2 SYDVKM. This CDR3 reads CASSPLIRQDSYEQYF. Written as DNA, the CDR3 is TGTGCCAGCAGTCCGCTGATCAGACAGGACTCCTACGAGCAGTACTTC.

This clone has just one count. This chain joins TRBV28 and TRBJ2-7; TRBD1 matches at 10 bases. This CDR3 is 14 amino acids long. With 10 bases clipped from V and 3 bases from J, the junction kept 9 bases outside the gene matches. CDR1 is MDHEN, CDR2 SYDVKM, per germline. The CDR3 loop reads CATTATGGIYEQYF. The CDR3 DNA follows: TGTGCCACTACGGCGACAGGGGGCATCTACGAGCAGTACTTC.